The T cell receptor beta chain described here comes from a study of early T cells in non-severe SARS-CoV-2 infection. Germline CDR1 LGHNA, CDR2 YNFKEQ. This CDR3 has 15 residues. V was pared by 2 bases and J by 7 bases, with 7 bases of the junction left unmatched. This clonotype was observed a few times. Its antigen is unidentified. Study-wide points: A preference for anti-spike CD8 responses marked VDJdb matching, which missed private and CD4 specificities.

TCRdb independently ran MiXCR on the 5' RACE reads; one entry per CDR3 protein. The top ten clones hold about 4.4% of a sample with some 57,000 distinct CDR3 sequences, roughly 10% of them seen once. The chain links TRBV4-2 to TRBJ1-1; 10 nucleotides align to TRBD1. Source material: whole blood. The sequence was collected from an adult who was a healthcare worker with PCR-confirmed SARS-CoV-2 infection or an uninfected control (not recorded which). The CDR3 sequence is CASSQSGTGVGEAFF. The CDR3 bases are TGTGCCAGCAGCCAATCCGGGACAGGGGTGGGTGAAGCTTTCTTT.